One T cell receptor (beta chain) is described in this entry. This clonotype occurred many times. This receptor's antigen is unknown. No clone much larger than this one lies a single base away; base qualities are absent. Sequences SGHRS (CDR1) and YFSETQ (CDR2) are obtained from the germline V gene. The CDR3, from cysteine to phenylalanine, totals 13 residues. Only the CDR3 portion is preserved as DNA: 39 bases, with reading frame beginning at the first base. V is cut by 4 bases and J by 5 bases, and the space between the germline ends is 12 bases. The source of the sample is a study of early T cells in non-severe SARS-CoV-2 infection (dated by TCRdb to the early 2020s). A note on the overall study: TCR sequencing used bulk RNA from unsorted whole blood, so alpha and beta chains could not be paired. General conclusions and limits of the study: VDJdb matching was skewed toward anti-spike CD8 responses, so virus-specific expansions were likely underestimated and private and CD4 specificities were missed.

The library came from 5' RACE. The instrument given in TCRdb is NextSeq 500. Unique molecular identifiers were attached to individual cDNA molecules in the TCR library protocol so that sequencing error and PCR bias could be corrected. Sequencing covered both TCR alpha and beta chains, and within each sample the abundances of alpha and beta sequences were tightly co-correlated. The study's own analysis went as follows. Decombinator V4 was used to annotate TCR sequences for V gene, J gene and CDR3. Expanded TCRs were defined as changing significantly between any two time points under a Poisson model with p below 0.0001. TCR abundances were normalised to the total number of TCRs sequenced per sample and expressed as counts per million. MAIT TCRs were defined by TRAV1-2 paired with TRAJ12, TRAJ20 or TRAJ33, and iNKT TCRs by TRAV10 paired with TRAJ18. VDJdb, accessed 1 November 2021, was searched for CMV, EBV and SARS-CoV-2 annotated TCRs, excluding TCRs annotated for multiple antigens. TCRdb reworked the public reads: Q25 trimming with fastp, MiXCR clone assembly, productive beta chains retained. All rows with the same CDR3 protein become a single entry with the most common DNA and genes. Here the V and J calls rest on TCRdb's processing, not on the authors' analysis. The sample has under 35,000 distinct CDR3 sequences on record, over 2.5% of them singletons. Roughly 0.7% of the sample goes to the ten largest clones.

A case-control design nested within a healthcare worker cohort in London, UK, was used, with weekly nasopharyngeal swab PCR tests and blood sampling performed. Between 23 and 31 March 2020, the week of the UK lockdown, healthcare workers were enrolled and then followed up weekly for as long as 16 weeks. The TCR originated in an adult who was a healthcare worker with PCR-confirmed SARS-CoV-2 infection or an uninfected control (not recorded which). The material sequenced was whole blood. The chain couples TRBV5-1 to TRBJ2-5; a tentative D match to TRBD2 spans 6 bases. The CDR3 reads CASSHPSDETQYF. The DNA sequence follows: TGCGCCAGCAGCCACCCTAGCGACGAGACCCAGTACTTC.